Sequencing of this T cell receptor (beta chain) was carried out in a study of OX40 agonist ivuxolimab in advanced cancers. Looking at the study overall: Ivuxolimab was administered intravenously to patients at 0.01 to 10 mg/kg every 2 weeks.

Trimming stripped 3 bases from V and 4 bases from J, with 19 bases between. The CDR3 consists of 16 residues. Germline V gene sequence: CDR1 SGDLS, CDR2 YYNGEE. Assay: immunoSEQ multiplex PCR; the TCRdb copy retains only in-frame clones and omits some. The data show about 140,000 clones, 90% seen once. The rearrangement links TRBV9 to TRBJ1-1; D might be TRBD1 (6 bases). The sequence derives from an adult with an advanced solid tumor such as melanoma, head and neck, liver or kidney cancer. Sample: CD4+ or CD8+ T cells sorted from blood, taken in a trial of the OX40 agonist ivuxolimab. In nucleotides, the CDR3 is TGTGCCAGCAGCGCCACGTACAGGGAAGGAGGCACTGAAGCTTTCTTT. Translated: CASSATYREGGTEAFF.